Presented here are 2 T cell receptor beta chains from one specimen sequenced in a study of post-analysis software for immune sequencing data. Points from the study as a whole: Five TRBV segments occurring more often in patients than controls included TRBV5-6, TRBV5-1 and TRBV20-1.

Unique molecular identifiers were built into the TCR beta cDNA libraries. From the PCR reads, TCRdb called clonotypes with MiXCR, one entry per CDR3 protein. This sample has about 460,000 distinct CDR3 sequences, with under 55% found just once. These TCRs are of unknown antigen specificity. The sample was blood. These receptor sequences come from a girl between 10 and 17 years old with multiple sclerosis.

The chain combines TRBV6-5 with TRBJ2-7; 11 bases fit TRBD2. Trimming removed 10 bases from V and 3 bases from J; junction bases left unmatched: 11. Germline values: CDR1 MNHEY, CDR2 SVGAGI. CDR3 length: 15 residues. This CDR3 reads CATKTLAGGGYEQYF. In DNA, the CDR3 is TGTGCCACTAAGACGCTAGCGGGAGGAGGCTACGAGCAGTACTTC.

The table lists this clonotype with a few counts. This chain links TRBV20-1 with TRBJ2-1, with unresolved D. Germline lookup yields CDR1 DFQATT and CDR2 SNEGSKA (reference sequence). CDR3 length: 11 amino acids. V dropped 3 bases and J dropped 7 bases, with 7 bases sitting between them. In DNA form, the CDR3 reads TGCAGTGCTAGTACTGGGAATGAGCAGTTCTTC. Residues: CSASTGNEQFF.